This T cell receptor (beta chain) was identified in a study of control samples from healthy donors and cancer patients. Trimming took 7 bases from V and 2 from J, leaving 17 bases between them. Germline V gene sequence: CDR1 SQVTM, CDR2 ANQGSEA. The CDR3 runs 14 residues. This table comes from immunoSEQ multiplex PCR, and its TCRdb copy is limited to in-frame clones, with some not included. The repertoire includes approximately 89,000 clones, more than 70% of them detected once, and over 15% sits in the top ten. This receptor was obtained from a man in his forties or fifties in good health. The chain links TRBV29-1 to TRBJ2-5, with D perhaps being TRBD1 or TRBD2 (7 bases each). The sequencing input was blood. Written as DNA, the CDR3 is TGCAGCGCCTTTCAGGGGGGGCAACAAGAGACCCAGTACTTC. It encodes CSAFQGGQQETQYF.